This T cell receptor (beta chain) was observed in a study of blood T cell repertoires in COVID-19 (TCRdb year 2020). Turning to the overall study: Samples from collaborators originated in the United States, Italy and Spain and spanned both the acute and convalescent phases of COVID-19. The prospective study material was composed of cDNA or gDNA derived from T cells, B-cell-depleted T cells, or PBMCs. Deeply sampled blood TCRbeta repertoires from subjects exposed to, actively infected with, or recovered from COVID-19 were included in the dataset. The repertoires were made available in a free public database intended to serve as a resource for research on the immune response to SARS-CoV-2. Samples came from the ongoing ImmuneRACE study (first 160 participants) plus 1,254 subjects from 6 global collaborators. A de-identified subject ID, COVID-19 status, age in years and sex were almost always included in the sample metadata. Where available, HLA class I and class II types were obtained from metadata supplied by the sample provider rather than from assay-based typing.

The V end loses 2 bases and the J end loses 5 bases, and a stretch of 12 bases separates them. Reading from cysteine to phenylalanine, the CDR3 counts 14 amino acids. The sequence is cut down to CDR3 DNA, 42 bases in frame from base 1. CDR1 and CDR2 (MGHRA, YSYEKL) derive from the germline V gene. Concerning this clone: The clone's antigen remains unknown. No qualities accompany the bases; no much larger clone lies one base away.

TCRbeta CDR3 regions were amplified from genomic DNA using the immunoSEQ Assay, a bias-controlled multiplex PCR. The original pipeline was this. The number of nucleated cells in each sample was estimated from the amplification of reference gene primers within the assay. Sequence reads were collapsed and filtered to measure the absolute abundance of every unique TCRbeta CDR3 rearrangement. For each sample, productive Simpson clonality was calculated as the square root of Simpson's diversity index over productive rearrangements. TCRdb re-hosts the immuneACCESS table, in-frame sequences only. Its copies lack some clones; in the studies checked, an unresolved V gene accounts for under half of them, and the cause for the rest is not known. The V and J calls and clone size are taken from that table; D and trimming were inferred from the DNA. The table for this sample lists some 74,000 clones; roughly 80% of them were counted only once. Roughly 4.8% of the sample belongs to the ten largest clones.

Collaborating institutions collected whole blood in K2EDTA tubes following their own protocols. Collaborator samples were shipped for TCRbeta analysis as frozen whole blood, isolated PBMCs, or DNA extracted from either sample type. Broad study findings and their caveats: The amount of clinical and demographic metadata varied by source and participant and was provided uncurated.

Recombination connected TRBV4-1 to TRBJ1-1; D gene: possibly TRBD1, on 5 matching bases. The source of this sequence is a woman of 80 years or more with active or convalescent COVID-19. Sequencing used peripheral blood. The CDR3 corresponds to CASSQFQGETEAFF. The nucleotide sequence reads TGCGCCAGCAGCCAATTCCAGGGTGAAACTGAAGCTTTCTTT.